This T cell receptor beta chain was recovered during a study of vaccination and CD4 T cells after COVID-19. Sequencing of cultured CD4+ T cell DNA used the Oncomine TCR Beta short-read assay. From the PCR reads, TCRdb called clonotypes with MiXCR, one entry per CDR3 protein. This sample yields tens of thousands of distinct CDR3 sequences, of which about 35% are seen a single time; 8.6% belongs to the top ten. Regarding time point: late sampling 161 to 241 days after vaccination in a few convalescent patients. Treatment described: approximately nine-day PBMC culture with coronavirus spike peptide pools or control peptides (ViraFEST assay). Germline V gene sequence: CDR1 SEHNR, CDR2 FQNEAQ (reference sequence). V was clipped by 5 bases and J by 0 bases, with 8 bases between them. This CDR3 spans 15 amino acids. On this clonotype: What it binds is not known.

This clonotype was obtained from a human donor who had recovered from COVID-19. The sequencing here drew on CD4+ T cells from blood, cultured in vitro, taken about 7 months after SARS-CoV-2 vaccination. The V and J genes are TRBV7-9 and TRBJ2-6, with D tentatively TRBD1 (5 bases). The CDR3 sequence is CASSRTRSGANVLTF. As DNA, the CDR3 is TGTGCCAGCAGCCGGACACGCTCTGGGGCCAACGTCCTGACTTTC.